One and the same sample provided the 2 T cell receptor beta chains below, sequenced in a study of T cells in Graves' hyperthyroidism and ophthalmopathy. TCR beta CDR3 regions were amplified from RNA transcripts. The TCR CDR3 was amplified in a first-round RT-PCR using the HTBI primer set. TCRdb itself ran the multiplex PCR reads through MiXCR, one entry per CDR3 protein. The sample comprises around 600,000 distinct CDR3 sequences, roughly 14% of which are singletons, and around 7.3% rests with the top ten. The sample consisted of blood. These TCRs come from a woman aged 30 to 39 with Graves' hyperthyroidism.

Ten or more counts support this clonotype. The DNA of the CDR3 is TGTGCCAGCAGTACCGGGACGGGTTATGCGCCCCAGCATTTT. It is translated as CASSTGTGYAPQHF. The chain employs TRBV6-1 and TRBJ1-5, with D tentatively TRBD1 (5 bases). V was shortened by 5 bases and J by 9 bases, with 17 bases between the two germline ends. The germline V gene encodes CDR1 MNHNS and CDR2 SASEGT. This CDR3 is built from 14 residues.

The table lists this clonotype with many counts. This rearrangement joins TRBV27 to TRBJ1-1; TRBD1 matches 7 bases. V gave up 5 bases and J gave up 4 bases; unmatched junction bases: 7. CDR3 length: 14 amino acids. CDR1 and CDR2 from the germline V gene are MNHEY and SMNVEV (reference sequence). The CDR3 nucleotides read TGTGCCAGCAGTCGAGGGGCAGGGGGCACTGAAGCTTTCTTT. Translating gives CASSRGAGGTEAFF.